These 10 T cell receptor beta chains came from one sample sequenced in a study of HIV-infected children after antiretroviral therapy interruption. Described treatment: PENTA 11 planned treatment interruption arm or continuous ART arm. A 3' RACE protocol on RNA, with unique molecular identifiers, produced the TCR library. MiXCR, applied by TCRdb to the 3' RACE reads, yields one record per CDR3 protein. This repertoire shows approximately 96,000 distinct CDR3 sequences, about 7.2% found once; its top ten account for roughly 1%. The specimen was CD45RA+ CD4+ T cells from PBMCs, pooled from several time points, collected from a donor given antiretroviral therapy, either interrupted or continuous. The subset here: naive CD4+ CD45RA+ CD45RO- T cells. Receptors originate from a pool of human donors with HIV.

This clonotype was observed at least ten times. The chain links TRBV2 to TRBJ1-2; D unresolved. V gave up 5 bases and J gave up 4 bases, with 5 bases separating them. The CDR3 runs to 11 residues. Per germline, CDR1 SNHLY and CDR2 FYNNEI. As DNA, the CDR3 is TGTGCCAGCAGTTACAGCTATGGCTACACCTTC. Amino acids: CASSYSYGYTF. Drawing the rest from reference TRBV2 and TRBJ1-2, the complete variable domain is EPEVTQTPSHQVTQMGQEVILRCVPISNHLYFYWYRQILGQKVEFLVSFYNNEISEKSEIFDDQFSVERPDGSNFTLKIRSTKLEDSAMYFCASSYSYGYTFGSGTRLTVV.

This clonotype was detected many times. The chain joins TRBV20-1 to TRBJ2-3; D uncertain. CDR1 and CDR2 (germline): DFQATT, SNEGSKA (reference sequence). With 0 bases removed from V and 4 bases from J, the gap between germline ends came to 11 bases. CDR3 length: 14 amino acids. CDR3 coding DNA: TGCAGTGCTAGAGATCTGCGGTTGCCAGATACGCAGTATTTT. Translated: CSARDLRLPDTQYF.

This chain links TRBV5-1 with TRBJ2-3; D gene unclear. V gave up 0 bases and J gave up 4 bases, with 9 bases separating them. The CDR3 loop spans 14 amino acids. Germline CDR1 reads SGHRS; CDR2 reads YFSETQ. The CDR3 region is CASSLAARPDTQYF. Written as DNA, the CDR3 is TGCGCCAGCAGCTTGGCGGCTAGGCCAGATACGCAGTATTTT.

The chain carries TRBV5-4 and TRBJ2-3; 12 positions match TRBD2. J gave up 5 bases and V 5 bases, and 6 bases lay outside the gene matches. The CDR3 runs 15 residues. Germline loops: CDR1 SGHNT, CDR2 YYREEE (reference sequence). DNA for the CDR3: TGTGCCAGCAGAGGACTAGCGGGAAGTAAAGATACGCAGTATTTT. This encodes CASRGLAGSKDTQYF.

The table lists this clonotype with a few counts. The V call is TRBV20-1, the J call TRBJ1-5; TRBD1 might be the D (6 bases). The CDR3 is 17 residues long. Trimming removed 4 bases at V and 1 base at J, with 20 bases between. The germline V gene encodes CDR1 DFQATT and CDR2 SNEGSKA (reference sequence). The CDR3 bases are TGCAGTGCTAAGGGGGACGGATGGGAAGCAAGCAATCAGCCCCAGCATTTT. Translated: CSAKGDGWEASNQPQHF.

This clonotype was found a few times. Mismatch with germline at one junction end may stem from a read error. This chain joins TRBV2 and TRBJ1-1; D is perhaps TRBD1 (6 bases). The germline V gene encodes CDR1 SNHLY and CDR2 FYNNEI. This CDR3 contains 17 residues. As DNA, the CDR3 is TGTGCCAGCTGGAGGTCAGGGGCCGCGCGCTCATACACAGAAGCTTTCTTT. It translates to CASWRSGAARSYTEAFF.

In this sample, this clonotype turned up a few times. V usage is TRBV6-5 and J usage is TRBJ2-7, with D perhaps TRBD1 (6 bases). The V end was cut by 2 bases, the J end by 2 bases, with 13 bases between. CDR1 MNHEY and CDR2 SVGAGI come from the germline V gene. The CDR3 runs 15 residues. The CDR3 region is CASSYLGTNTYEQYF. As DNA, the CDR3 is TGTGCCAGCAGTTACCTGGGGACAAATACCTACGAGCAGTACTTC.

This clonotype was seen at least ten times. In DNA form, the CDR3 reads TGTGCCAGCAGGAATATTGGAGGCACAGATACGCAGTATTTT. The encoded protein is CASRNIGGTDTQYF. This rearrangement joins TRBV28 to TRBJ2-3; D gene uncertain. V shed 6 bases and J shed 1 base, with 11 bases lying between them. CDR1 and CDR2 from the germline V gene are MDHEN and SYDVKM. This CDR3 is built from 14 residues. The variable domain in full, completed from reference TRBV28 and TRBJ2-3, reads DVKVTQSSRYLVKRTGEKVFLECVQDMDHENMFWYRQDPGLGLRLIYFSYDVKMKEKGDIPEGYSVSREKKERFSLILESASTNQTSMYLCASRNIGGTDTQYFGPGTRLTVL.

The gene calls are TRBV29-1 and TRBJ2-2; a possible D gene is TRBD2 (6 bases). CDR1 and CDR2 from the germline V gene are SQVTM and ANQGSEA. The ends were cut back, 5 bases at V and 0 bases at J, with 13 bases in the middle. The CDR3 totals 15 residues. CDR3 sequence reads: CSVLTGTSNTGELFF. The CDR3 DNA is TGCAGCGTTCTAACCGGGACTTCGAACACCGGGGAGCTGTTTTTT.

This clonotype was observed at least ten times. V is TRBV7-9 and J is TRBJ1-5; D may be TRBD1 (6 bases). V lost 1 base and J 7 bases, leaving 8 bases between the germline ends. The CDR3 runs to 13 residues. The germline CDR1 and CDR2 sequences are SEHNR and FQNEAQ (reference sequence). CDR3 region: CASSLEGEQPQHF. CDR3 nucleotide sequence: TGTGCCAGCAGCTTAGAGGGGGAACAGCCCCAGCATTTT.